This TCR beta chain was retrieved from a study of T cell changes during pregnancy in multiple sclerosis. TCRdb keeps only in-frame clones here, not all; method: immunoSEQ multiplex PCR. The sample has some 28,000 clones; roughly nine tenths are singletons. Germline CDR1 and CDR2: SGHVS and FQNEAQ. Trimming removed 5 bases at V and 5 bases at J, with 12 bases between. The CDR3 extends over 13 amino acids. The clonotype originates from a female donor with multiple sclerosis, enrolled in a pregnancy study. V usage is TRBV7-8 and J usage is TRBJ1-1; perhaps TRBD1 as D (6 bases). Sequencing was performed on CD8+ T cells from peripheral blood mononuclear cells, taken before pregnancy. The CDR3 reads CASSVRGGTEAFF. The CDR3 DNA is TGTGCCAGCAGCGTTAGGGGGGGAACTGAAGCTTTCTTT.